The T cell receptor beta chain under discussion was sequenced for a study of OX40 agonist ivuxolimab in advanced cancers. About the study: Six ivuxolimab dose levels, 0.01 to 10 mg/kg, were given intravenously every 2 weeks. Dose-escalation patients were diagnosed with hepatocellular carcinoma, melanoma, renal cell cancer or head and neck cancer. The study's findings and limits: The mean number of expanded clones was higher in CD8+ T cells than in CD4+. At doses 0.1 to 3.0 mg/kg, CD4+ and CD8+ clones expanded.

The V end was cut by 4 bases, the J end by 2 bases, with 13 bases between. The CDR3 contains 15 residues. CDR1 SGHKS and CDR2 YYEKEE come from the germline V gene (reference sequence). On this clone: Its antigen is undetermined.

Libraries were prepared by immunoSEQ multiplex PCR; TCRdb keeps only in-frame clonotypes and omits some of them. The data hold some 48,000 clones, with more than 75% observed a single time. The origin of this receptor is an adult with an advanced solid tumor such as melanoma, head and neck, liver or kidney cancer. The chain links TRBV5-5 to TRBJ1-3; TRBD1 is a possible D gene (5 bases). The source was CD4+ or CD8+ T cells sorted from blood, collected in a trial of the OX40 agonist ivuxolimab. The CDR3 protein is CASSQGVLPGNTIYF. CDR3 nucleotides: TGTGCCAGCAGCCAAGGGGTACTCCCTGGAAACACCATATATTTT.